Shown below are 27 T cell receptor beta chains from a single sample sequenced in a study of CD8 T cell repertoires and HIV-1 epitope variants. For these receptors, no antigen is known. Using immunoSEQ multiplex PCR, the repertoire was profiled, and TCRdb retains in-frame clones only, with some absent. The sample has around 6,600 clones; about 70% are singletons. The specimen sequenced was cultured CD8+ T cells derived from PBMCs. The receptors come from a male donor with HIV.

This clone is deemed medium-sized. The V call is TRBV4-2, the J call TRBJ1-1; the D is unclear. The CDR3 contains 12 residues. V was trimmed by 1 base and J by 0 bases, leaving 0 bases between them. Germline lookup yields CDR1 LGHNA and CDR2 YNFKEQ. CDR3 nucleotide sequence: TGTGCCAGCAGCCAAGTGAACACTGAAGCTTTCTTT. It encodes CASSQVNTEAFF.

The chain carries TRBV4-1 and TRBJ2-1, with 7 positions matching TRBD1. There are 14 residues in the CDR3. Germline V CDR1 and CDR2: MGHRA, YSYEKL. With 0 bases clipped from V and 9 bases from J, the junction kept 5 bases outside the gene matches. The CDR3 DNA is TGCGCCAGCAGCCAAGACACAGGGGTGGTTGAGCAGTTCTTC. It specifies CASSQDTGVVEQFF.

The gene calls are TRBV28 and TRBJ1-3, with D uncertain. CDR1 is MDHEN and CDR2 is SYDVKM in the germline V gene. Trimming shortened V by 4 bases and J by 7 bases, and 20 bases separated the two germline ends. The CDR3 is 16 residues long. The CDR3 DNA reads as TGTGCCAGCAGTTATTATGGCGTTTCCAGTGGGAACACCATATATTTT. Its translation is CASSYYGVSSGNTIYF.

The chain couples TRBV7-8 to TRBJ1-5; D remains ambiguous. Germline V gene sequence: CDR1 SGHVS, CDR2 FQNEAQ. CDR3 length: 15 amino acids. V was shortened by 3 bases and J by 2 bases, with 11 bases between the two germline ends. The CDR3 reads CASSFQERGNQPQHF. The CDR3 coding sequence is TGTGCCAGCAGCTTCCAGGAAAGGGGCAATCAGCCCCAGCATTTT.

The chain carries TRBV6-5 and TRBJ1-1; no firm D call. Trimming took 4 bases from V and 0 from J, leaving 12 bases between them. CDR1 and CDR2 from the germline V gene are MNHEY and SVGAGI. CDR3 length equals 15 residues. The DNA of the CDR3 is TGTGCCAGCAGTTGGACCTTCGCCTTGAACACTGAAGCTTTCTTT. Protein product: CASSWTFALNTEAFF.

A few counts support this clone. The gene calls are TRBV4-3 and TRBJ1-2; possibly TRBD1 for D (5 bases). V dropped 2 bases and J dropped 2 bases, with 15 bases sitting between them. The germline V gene encodes CDR1 LGHNA and CDR2 YSLEER. The CDR3 extends over 16 amino acids. The CDR3 sequence: CASSQSRGELNYGYTF. DNA of the CDR3: TGCGCCAGCAGCCAATCCCGGGGGGAGCTGAACTATGGCTACACCTTC.

The chain couples TRBV27 to TRBJ1-1; TRBD1 matches 7 bases. The junction had 7 bases not matched to a gene; V was cut back by 5 bases and J by 4 bases. The germline V gene encodes CDR1 MNHEY and CDR2 SMNVEV (reference sequence). This CDR3 contains 14 residues. This chain's CDR3 is CASSLYRGSTEAFF. CDR3 in DNA: TGTGCCAGCAGTCTATACAGGGGTTCCACTGAAGCTTTCTTT.

Points on this clone: At the DNA level, this CDR3 is encoded by other sequences in the same sample as well. The rearrangement joins TRBV12-5 to TRBJ1-2; no reliable D call. Between the trimmed V and J ends, which lost 1 base and 8 bases, there was a span of 26 bases. This CDR3 is built from 18 residues. Germline V gene sequence: CDR1 LGHNT, CDR2 FRNRAP. The CDR3, as DNA: TGTGCTAGTGGTTTGGATCGACAAATAAGCCTGAATTTCTACGGCTACACCTTC. This gives the protein CASGLDRQISLNFYGYTF.

J is TRBJ2-1 and V is TRBV28, with 9 bases identical to TRBD2. Per germline, CDR1 MDHEN and CDR2 SYDVKM. V was clipped by 8 bases and J by 1 base; unmatched bases: 6. This CDR3 is built from 15 residues. This chain's CDR3 is CASHGGGVSYNEQFF. CDR3 DNA: TGTGCCAGCCACGGCGGGGGGGTATCCTACAATGAGCAGTTCTTC.

The J gene is TRBJ2-2, the V gene TRBV5-6; TRBD2 agrees at 7 bases. After removal of 0 bases from V and 4 bases from J, the junction contained 6 bases not matched to a gene. Germline V lookup: CDR1 SGHDT, CDR2 YYEEEE. The CDR3 runs 16 residues. The CDR3 loop reads CASSLGASGLTGELFF. Here the CDR3 DNA reads TGTGCCAGCAGCTTGGGGGCTAGCGGCCTCACCGGGGAGCTGTTTTTT.

About this clone itself: One junction end does not reproduce the germline sequence, and a read error may be involved. This sequence joins TRBV5-1 and TRBJ2-3; 9 nucleotides agree with TRBD1. The CDR3 has 16 residues. Per the germline V gene, CDR1 is SGHRS and CDR2 is YFSETQ. This CDR3 is CASSSRTGEGTDMQYF. CDR3 DNA sequence: TGCGCCAGCAGCTCAAGGACAGGGGAAGGCACAGATATGCAGTATTTT. Drawing the rest from reference TRBV5-1 and TRBJ2-3, the complete variable domain is KAGVTQTPRYLIKTRGQQVTLSCSPISGHRSVSWYQQTPGQGLQFLFEYFSETQRNKGNFPGRFSGRQFSNSRSEMNVSTLELGDSALYLCASSSRTGEGTDMQYFGPGTRLTVL.

J is TRBJ2-1 and V is TRBV27; D not certain. From germline, CDR1 is MNHEY and CDR2 SMNVEV (reference sequence). The CDR3 covers 15 residues. Between the trimmed V and J ends, which lost 5 bases and 0 bases, there was a span of 11 bases. CDR3: CASSAYLSSYNEQFF. In DNA, the CDR3 is TGTGCCAGCAGTGCATATCTCAGCTCCTACAATGAGCAGTTCTTC.

This rearrangement joins TRBV19 to TRBJ2-3; D ambiguous. V lost 3 bases and J 6 bases, leaving 10 bases between the germline ends. The CDR3 sequence is 13 residues long. Per germline, CDR1 LNHDA and CDR2 SQIVND (reference sequence). This chain's CDR3 is CASSMSRLDTQYF. The DNA for the CDR3 is TGTGCCAGTAGTATGTCTAGGCTTGATACGCAGTATTTT.

This sequence joins TRBV5-1 and TRBJ2-3, with unresolved D. V was pared by 0 bases and J by 0 bases, with 11 bases between. CDR3 length equals 16 residues. Per germline, CDR1 SGHRS and CDR2 YFSETQ. This CDR3 is CASSLGAAASTDTQYF. In DNA, the CDR3 is TGCGCCAGCAGCTTGGGGGCGGCCGCGAGCACAGATACGCAGTATTTT. The whole variable domain, filled in from reference TRBV5-1 and TRBJ2-3, reads KAGVTQTPRYLIKTRGQQVTLSCSPISGHRSVSWYQQTPGQGLQFLFEYFSETQRNKGNFPGRFSGRQFSNSRSEMNVSTLELGDSALYLCASSLGAAASTDTQYFGPGTRLTVL.

The V gene is TRBV6-5, the J gene TRBJ2-5; 8 nucleotides line up with TRBD1. CDR1 is MNHEY and CDR2 is SVGAGI in the germline V gene. The CDR3 extends over 13 amino acids. Trimming removed 6 bases from V and 5 bases from J; junction bases left unmatched: 5. This CDR3 is CASSRGLGETQYF. The CDR3 DNA reads as TGTGCCAGCAGCAGGGGGCTCGGGGAGACCCAGTACTTC.

V is TRBV14 and J is TRBJ1-1; D unresolved. Per germline, CDR1 SGHDN and CDR2 FVKESK. The CDR3 is made up of 13 amino acids. V was pared by 1 base and J by 7 bases, with 10 bases between. The CDR3 here is CASSQGGRLEAFF. The CDR3 region has the DNA TGTGCCAGCAGCCAAGGAGGCAGACTTGAAGCTTTCTTT.

In this sample, this clone turned up once. The chain links TRBV28 to TRBJ2-5; TRBD2 agrees at 8 bases. The CDR3 totals 14 residues. With V trimmed by 6 bases and J by 4 bases, 7 bases remained unmatched. The germline CDR1 and CDR2 sequences are MDHEN and SYDVKM. The chain's CDR3 is CASSGLALGETQYF. The CDR3 nucleotides read TGTGCCAGCAGCGGACTAGCATTAGGAGAGACCCAGTACTTC.

This chain joins TRBV2 and TRBJ1-3; 7 bases are a match to TRBD1. CDR1 is SNHLY, CDR2 FYNNEI, per germline. V gave up 3 bases and J gave up 1 base; unmatched junction bases: 3. CDR3 size: 15 residues. The CDR3 coding sequence is TGTGCCAGCAGTGATGGGGACAGTTCTGGAAACACCATATATTTT. As protein: CASSDGDSSGNTIYF.

The CDR3 nucleotides are TGTGCCAGCAGCCCCTATGGGACAGGGGACACAGATACGCAGTATTTT. This gives the protein CASSPYGTGDTDTQYF. The rearrangement links TRBV7-8 to TRBJ2-3; 10 bases match TRBD1. CDR1 SGHVS and CDR2 FQNEAQ come from the germline V gene. The CDR3 extends over 16 amino acids. Trimming at V came to 5 bases and at J to 2 bases, leaving 7 bases not matched to a gene.

This chain uses TRBV7-9 with TRBJ1-1; 7 bases map to TRBD1. The V segment lost 4 bases and the J segment 6 bases; nucleotides outside the gene matches: 8. Germline V lookup: CDR1 SEHNR, CDR2 FQNEAQ (reference sequence). The CDR3 totals 14 residues. The CDR3 reads CASSSDRGHAEAFF. CDR3 bases: TGTGCCAGCAGCTCGGATAGGGGGCACGCTGAAGCTTTCTTT.

This clone has only a few counts. The V call is TRBV7-8, the J call TRBJ2-7; possibly TRBD2 for D (5 bases). The germline gives CDR1 SGHVS, CDR2 FQNEAQ. This CDR3 contains 16 residues. Between the trimmed V and J ends, which lost 4 bases and 0 bases, there was a span of 16 bases. CDR3 DNA: TGTGCCAGCAGCTCCCCTTGGGAGCGGAACTCCTACGAGCAGTACTTC. It specifies CASSSPWERNSYEQYF.

In DNA form, the CDR3 reads TGTGCCAGCAGCGAAGTCCCGGACAGTCCCTACACCTTC. It specifies CASSEVPDSPYTF. The V call is TRBV28, the J call TRBJ1-2, with D possibly matching TRBD1 (6 bases). CDR1 and CDR2 from the germline V gene are MDHEN and SYDVKM. The CDR3 spans 13 residues. V was shortened by 6 bases and J by 10 bases, with 18 bases between the two germline ends.

The CDR3, as DNA: TGTGCCAGTACGAAGGGTACGGTTGGGGCTTTCTTT. Its translation: CASTKGTVGAFF. The chain uses TRBV6-1 and TRBJ1-1; D unresolved. This CDR3 contains 12 residues. V dropped 9 bases and J dropped 11 bases, with 19 bases sitting between them. Germline V lookup: CDR1 MNHNS, CDR2 SASEGT.

J is TRBJ1-2 and V is TRBV2, with 12 bases identical to TRBD1. Looked up from germline, CDR1 is SNHLY and CDR2 is FYNNEI. This CDR3 comprises 14 residues. Trimming cost V 6 bases and J 7 bases; bases outside gene matches: 6. The CDR3: CASRPGQGASGYTF. The CDR3 bases are TGTGCCAGCAGGCCGGGACAGGGGGCGAGTGGCTACACCTTC.

The V and J genes are TRBV21-1 and TRBJ1-6; the table's D call, TRBD1, was not checked against the DNA. TRBV21-1 is an annotated pseudogene. The CDR3 length is 21 residues. The CDR3 loop is CASSKPPGQGLSLNYNSPLHF. CDR3 bases: TGTGCCAGCAGCAAACCACCGGGACAGGGCCTATCCTTGAACTATAATTCACCCCTCCACTTT.

The chain couples TRBV6-6 to TRBJ1-1; TRBD1 is a possible D gene (5 bases). This CDR3 is 11 amino acids long. Trimming cost V 8 bases and J 7 bases, with 11 bases left between them. The germline V gene has CDR1 MNHNY and CDR2 SVGAGI (reference sequence). CDR3 sequence reads: CASAIDSEAFF. CDR3 bases: TGTGCCAGCGCTATAGACAGTGAAGCTTTCTTT.

V gene TRBV6-1 combines with J gene TRBJ1-1; weak D call: TRBD1 (6 bases). The CDR3 is 13 amino acids. Germline CDR1 and CDR2: MNHNS and SASEGT. V was shortened by 5 bases and J by 8 bases, with 15 bases between the two germline ends. The CDR3 here is CASSRENTGEAFF. The CDR3 nucleotides read TGTGCCAGCAGTCGAGAGAATACAGGGGAAGCTTTCTTT.